The 9 T cell receptor beta chains below all came from one sample that was sequenced in a study of Tregs in tolerant kidney transplant recipients. TCRdb keeps only in-frame clones here, not all; method: immunoSEQ multiplex PCR. The sample lists about 64,000 clones; approximately 89% were seen once. Recipients received nonmyeloablative bone marrow transplants from related graft donors, with transient mixed chimerism. The sample consisted of CD4+ T cells from blood (PBMCs), taken 6 months after the transplant. Receptor source: a human patient who received a combined kidney and bone marrow transplant. Some T cells may trace back to the graft donor.

The V call is TRBV4-1, the J call TRBJ1-6; possibly TRBD1 for D (5 bases). The CDR3 covers 16 residues. Trimming shortened V by 0 bases and J by 10 bases, and 16 bases separated the two germline ends. Germline V CDR1 and CDR2: MGHRA, YSYEKL. CDR3 residues: CASSQDGAGYVSPLHF. The CDR3, as DNA: TGCGCCAGCAGCCAAGATGGGGCAGGCTATGTGTCACCCCTCCACTTT.

V gene TRBV19 combines with J gene TRBJ1-4; 7 positions match TRBD1. V lost 8 bases, J lost 5 bases, and 8 bases stayed unmatched. The CDR3 loop spans 14 amino acids. Germline CDR1 and CDR2: LNHDA and SQIVND (reference sequence). In DNA form, the CDR3 reads TGTGCCAGTTTTGGACAGGCCCGCAATGAAAAACTGTTTTTT. Its protein is CASFGQARNEKLFF.

The rearrangement joins TRBV6-1 to TRBJ1-2; unclear D gene. Germline V gene lookup returns CDR1 MNHNS and CDR2 SASEGT. Trimming cost V 5 bases and J 2 bases, with 12 bases left between them. The CDR3 runs to 14 residues. This chain's CDR3 is CASSPAAANYGYTF. CDR3 nucleotides: TGTGCCAGCAGTCCAGCGGCAGCCAACTATGGCTACACCTTC.

The chain couples TRBV28 to TRBJ1-1, with 7 positions matching TRBD1. Germline V gives CDR1 MDHEN, CDR2 SYDVKM. The CDR3 has 17 amino acids. Trimming took 5 bases from V and 0 from J; bases not matched to a gene: 12. CDR3 bases: TGTGCCAGCAGTGCCCACAGGGGCGCGGGGATGAACACTGAAGCTTTCTTT. This gives the protein CASSAHRGAGMNTEAFF.

The chain links TRBV6-1 to TRBJ1-6, with no clear D. The CDR3 length is 14 residues. V was pared by 7 bases and J by 9 bases, with 16 bases between. Per the germline V gene, CDR1 is MNHNS and CDR2 is SASEGT. CDR3 residues: CASKLAAISSPLHF. The CDR3 nucleotides are TGTGCCAGCAAATTAGCTGCAATCAGTTCACCCCTCCACTTT.

The chain couples TRBV18 to TRBJ1-2; 7 bases agree with TRBD1. This CDR3 comprises 15 residues. J lost 6 bases, V lost 0 bases, and 7 bases had no gene match. The germline V gene encodes CDR1 KGHSH and CDR2 LQKENI. Here the CDR3 reads CASSPPGDSGHGYTF. The CDR3 DNA reads as TGTGCCAGCTCACCACCTGGGGACAGTGGCCATGGCTACACCTTC.

V usage is TRBV7-9 and J usage is TRBJ2-7; D unresolved. V was pared by 7 bases and J by 10 bases, with 11 bases between. The CDR3 covers 10 residues. The germline V gene encodes CDR1 SEHNR and CDR2 FQNEAQ (reference sequence). CDR3 region: CASNPASQYF. The DNA of the CDR3 is TGTGCCAGCAACCCCGCGTCCCAGTACTTC.

The chain employs TRBV6-5 and TRBJ1-2, with D possibly matching TRBD1 (5 bases). Trimming left V 10 bases short and J 0 bases short, with 15 bases between. Germline lookup yields CDR1 MNHEY and CDR2 SVGAGI. This CDR3 is built from 14 residues. CDR3 coding DNA: TGTGCCATTAAACCGGGGGTATCTAACTATGGCTACACCTTC. Translating it yields CAIKPGVSNYGYTF.

This sequence joins TRBV11-3 and TRBJ2-2; D might be TRBD1 (5 bases). The V and J ends lost 7 bases and 1 base respectively, with 10 bases between them. The CDR3 is 14 residues long. Germline assignment: CDR1 SGHNT and CDR2 YENEEA. DNA of the CDR3: TGTGCCAGCAATAGGCAGGGGAACACCGGGGAGCTGTTTTTT. Translated, it gives CASNRQGNTGELFF.